This T cell receptor (beta chain) was identified in a study of T-cell reconstitution after alpha-beta-depleted transplantation in children. Unique molecular identifiers tagged the TCRbeta library. TCRdb independently ran MiXCR on the PCR reads; one entry per CDR3 protein. The sample includes some 290,000 distinct CDR3 sequences, approximately 20% seen only once; the top ten take 9.5% to 13%. The CDR3 is 15 amino acids. CDR1 LGHDT and CDR2 YNNKEL come from the germline V gene (reference sequence). J lost 6 bases, V lost 0 bases, and 5 bases had no gene match. As to this clonotype: Its antigen is as yet unknown.

Study-wide results and caveats: Diversity of TCRbeta at day 60 was high in some patients, arising from surviving recipient T cells and thymic progenitors. About two months after transplant, alpha-beta T cells reportedly came from several hundred expanded graft clones.

The source is a male patient between 10 and 17 years old who had a stem cell transplant for acute lymphoblastic leukemia, so the T cells may come from the graft donor. J is TRBJ2-5 and V is TRBV3-1; 9 nucleotides match TRBD2. The source material was PBMCs, mostly from graft donor cells, sampled 180 days after TCRalphabeta/CD19-depleted stem cell transplant. The CDR3 loop is CASSQEASGIKTQYF. In DNA, the CDR3 is TGTGCCAGCAGCCAAGAGGCTAGCGGGATCAAGACCCAGTACTTC.